The 32 T cell receptor beta chains in this list originate from one sample, sequenced in a study of shared clonotypes between healthy human individuals. The assay was immunoSEQ multiplex PCR, and TCRdb's table has in-frame clones only and misses some. The table lists more than 1,200,000 clones, roughly 98.5% of them singletons, with under 0.45% in the top ten. What was sequenced was naive CD4+ T cells sorted from blood. Described subset: CD45RA+ positively selected. These receptors originate from a man in his thirties or forties in good health.

The rearrangement joins TRBV10-1 to TRBJ2-1; D possibly corresponds to TRBD1 (6 bases). CDR3 length: 17 amino acids. V lost 0 bases and J lost 7, with 19 bases in between. The germline V gene has CDR1 WNHNN and CDR2 SYGVQD (reference sequence). CDR3 in amino acids: CASSESGRGHPNNEQFF. The DNA of the CDR3 is TGCGCCAGCAGTGAGTCCGGCAGGGGACACCCTAATAATGAGCAGTTCTTC.

The genes are TRBV4-1 and TRBJ2-1; 7 bases are shared with TRBD2. Per germline, CDR1 MGHRA and CDR2 YSYEKL. CDR3 length: 19 residues. The V gene end was trimmed by 0 bases and the J gene end by 4 bases; junction bases not matched to a gene: 15. This CDR3 is CASSQDRGFGGSLYNEQFF. The DNA of the CDR3 is TGCGCCAGCAGCCAAGATCGGGGGTTTGGCGGGAGTTTGTACAATGAGCAGTTCTTC.

The rearrangement links TRBV6-5 to TRBJ2-5, with D possibly TRBD2 on 6 matching bases. Germline CDR1 reads MNHEY; CDR2 reads SVGAGI. CDR3 length: 13 amino acids. Trimming left V 6 bases short and J 5 bases short, with 13 bases between. CDR3 sequence (DNA): TGTGCCAGCAGGAGAGGAGGGATCGAGACCCAGTACTTC. This encodes CASRRGGIETQYF.

This rearrangement joins TRBV6-1 to TRBJ2-1; D not resolved. Germline CDR1 MNHNS, CDR2 SASEGT. Trimming pared 6 bases from V and 8 bases from J, leaving 8 bases between. This CDR3 has 11 amino acids. DNA for the CDR3: TGTGCCAGCAGCCAAACCCATGAGCAGTTCTTC. Its protein is CASSQTHEQFF.

This chain joins TRBV5-4 and TRBJ2-7; TRBD2 agrees at 12 bases. Germline V gene data show CDR1 as SGHNT and CDR2 as YYREEE (reference sequence). V lost 0 bases to trimming and J lost 6 bases; unmatched junction nucleotides: 7. CDR3 size: 16 residues. This CDR3 reads CASSLELAGGQGEQYF. The CDR3 nucleotides read TGTGCCAGCAGCTTGGAGCTAGCGGGAGGGCAGGGCGAGCAGTACTTC.

The chain recombines TRBV4-3 with TRBJ2-1; 9 nucleotides align to TRBD1. With V trimmed by 0 bases and J by 3 bases, 9 bases remained unmatched. Germline lookup yields CDR1 LGHNA and CDR2 YSLEER. The CDR3 is made up of 18 amino acids. The CDR3 DNA follows: TGCGCCAGCAGCCAAGACGTACAGGGGGCAGGTATCTACAATGAGCAGTTCTTC. It codes for CASSQDVQGAGIYNEQFF.

The CDR3 region has the DNA TGTGCCAGCAAACGGGACAGGGTCCGTGGCTACACCTTC. This gives the protein CASKRDRVRGYTF. The chain carries TRBV6-5 and TRBJ1-2, with 9 bases matching TRBD1. V gave up 7 bases and J gave up 7 bases; unmatched junction bases: 7. Germline values: CDR1 MNHEY, CDR2 SVGAGI. The CDR3 consists of 13 residues.

The V gene is TRBV4-2, the J gene TRBJ1-6, with D unclear. Looked up from germline, CDR1 is LGHNA and CDR2 is YNFKEQ. The CDR3 is made up of 13 amino acids. With 1 base removed from V and 14 bases from J, the gap between germline ends came to 12 bases. The CDR3 bases are TGTGCCAGCAGCCAAGGTCCCCGGGTGTCCCTCCACTTT. Translating it yields CASSQGPRVSLHF.

The rearrangement joins TRBV19 to TRBJ1-5; 8 bases map to TRBD1. Germline loops: CDR1 LNHDA, CDR2 SQIVND (reference sequence). The CDR3 extends over 17 amino acids. The junction had 10 bases not matched to a gene; V was cut back by 3 bases and J by 3 bases. The CDR3 DNA reads TGTGCCAGTAGTATGATTACGGGACAGGCTACCAATCAGCCCCAGCATTTT. It translates to CASSMITGQATNQPQHF.

The chain couples TRBV5-1 to TRBJ2-7; no firm D call. Germline V gives CDR1 SGHRS, CDR2 YFSETQ. Trimming took 1 base from V and 3 from J, leaving 8 bases between them. The CDR3 covers 13 residues. CDR3 nucleotide sequence: TGCGCCAGCAGCTTGATGAGTCTCTACGAGCAGTACTTC. This gives the protein CASSLMSLYEQYF.

The rearrangement uses TRBV2 and TRBJ2-6; no definite D call. Trimming removed 3 bases at V and 4 bases at J, with 7 bases between. The CDR3 extends over 14 amino acids. Germline V gene lookup returns CDR1 SNHLY and CDR2 FYNNEI. The CDR3 nucleotides read TGTGCCAGCAGTGACGAAGGAGGGGCCAACGTCCTGACTTTC. Translation gives CASSDEGGANVLTF.

The J gene is TRBJ1-1, the V gene TRBV28; possible D gene TRBD1, 6 bases. V was cut by 4 bases and J by 4 bases, with 10 bases left in between. CDR1 is MDHEN, CDR2 SYDVKM, per germline. The CDR3 is 13 residues long. CDR3 protein: CASSSQGTTEAFF. As DNA, the CDR3 is TGTGCCAGCAGTTCACAGGGTACCACTGAAGCTTTCTTT.

The chain combines TRBV19 with TRBJ2-4, with 8 bases identical to TRBD1. CDR1 is LNHDA and CDR2 is SQIVND in the germline V gene (reference sequence). V dropped 0 bases and J dropped 6; count of bases not matched to a gene: 10. The CDR3 spans 17 residues. CDR3 protein: CASSIDRAGGAGNIQYF. CDR3 nucleotides: TGTGCCAGTAGTATAGATCGGGCAGGGGGCGCAGGAAACATTCAGTACTTC.

V is TRBV15 and J is TRBJ1-1; D not resolved. The germline V and J ends were trimmed by 6 bases and 0 bases, with 2 bases remaining between them. The CDR3 is 11 amino acids. Germline V CDR1 and CDR2: LNHNV, YYDKDF (reference sequence). In nucleotides, the CDR3 is TGTGCCACCAGGGTGAACACTGAAGCTTTCTTT. It translates to CATRVNTEAFF.

The rearrangement joins TRBV11-3 to TRBJ2-2, with TRBD1 matching 7 bases. Germline-derived CDR1 and CDR2 are SGHNT and YENEEA. With 5 bases clipped from V and 4 bases from J, the junction kept 4 bases outside the gene matches. The CDR3 loop spans 14 amino acids. CDR3 nucleotides: TGTGCCAGCAGCGCGACAGGGTTCACCGGGGAGCTGTTTTTT. Protein: CASSATGFTGELFF.

The chain joins TRBV6-6 to TRBJ1-5; 10 bases agree with TRBD1. The V segment lost 5 bases and the J segment 5 bases; nucleotides outside the gene matches: 0. The CDR3 contains 13 residues. Germline CDR1 reads MNHNY; CDR2 reads SVGAGI (reference sequence). CDR3 region: CASSGQGDQPQHF. CDR3 sequence (DNA): TGTGCCAGCAGTGGACAGGGGGATCAGCCCCAGCATTTT.

This clone was recorded only once. This chain connects TRBV5-4 to TRBJ1-1; TRBD1 matches 8 bases. The CDR3 has 16 amino acids. Per the germline V gene, CDR1 is SGHNT and CDR2 is YYREEE (reference sequence). V lost 3 bases and J lost 0; bases outside the gene matches: 7. The chain's CDR3 is CASSWTGRLMNTEAFF. The DNA for the CDR3 is TGTGCCAGCAGCTGGACAGGGCGTCTCATGAACACTGAAGCTTTCTTT.

V gene TRBV5-1 combines with J gene TRBJ2-1, with 9 bases fitting TRBD2. Trimming took 1 base from V and 3 from J; bases not matched to a gene: 5. CDR3 length: 16 amino acids. Germline V gene data show CDR1 as SGHRS and CDR2 as YFSETQ. The CDR3 region is CASSLLAGAIYNEQFF. CDR3 coding DNA: TGCGCCAGCAGCTTGTTAGCGGGAGCCATCTACAATGAGCAGTTCTTC.

V usage is TRBV7-3 and J usage is TRBJ1-4; 8 nucleotides match TRBD1. V was pared by 3 bases and J by 8 bases, with 5 bases of the junction left unmatched. This CDR3 region has 14 residues. Per germline, CDR1 SGHTA and CDR2 FQGTGA. The CDR3 here is CASSFDRGFEKLFF. The DNA of the CDR3 is TGTGCCAGCAGCTTTGACAGGGGATTCGAAAAACTGTTTTTT.

Regarding this clone: Other DNA sequences in this specimen translate into the identical CDR3. CDR3 loop: CASSPSRSTDTQYF. The DNA of the CDR3 is TGTGCCAGCAGCCCGTCGCGTAGCACAGATACGCAGTATTTT. J is TRBJ2-3 and V is TRBV7-3; D is ambiguous. Between the trimmed V and J ends, which lost 5 bases and 0 bases, there was a span of 9 bases. Germline CDR1 SGHTA, CDR2 FQGTGA. CDR3 length: 14 residues.

The CDR3: CASSQHFATGSSGANVLTF. In DNA form, the CDR3 reads TGCGCCAGCAGCCAACACTTTGCGACAGGGAGCTCTGGGGCCAACGTCCTGACTTTC. The chain couples TRBV4-3 to TRBJ2-6, with 7 bases fitting TRBD1. This CDR3 region has 19 residues. Germline V gives CDR1 LGHNA, CDR2 YSLEER. The V segment lost 2 bases and the J segment 0 bases; nucleotides outside the gene matches: 10.

The chain has TRBV5-4 and TRBJ1-1; D not resolved. Deletions cut 0 bases from V and 0 bases from J, with 6 bases between. The CDR3 contains 14 residues. The germline CDR1 and CDR2 sequences are SGHNT and YYREEE (reference sequence). The CDR3 coding sequence is TGTGCCAGCAGCTTGGCTTTTTTGAACACTGAAGCTTTCTTT. Translation gives CASSLAFLNTEAFF.

The V call is TRBV5-1, the J call TRBJ1-5, with D tentatively TRBD1 (6 bases). This CDR3 is 15 amino acids long. The germline V gene encodes CDR1 SGHRS and CDR2 YFSETQ. V was cut by 0 bases and J by 3 bases, with 10 bases left in between. The CDR3 DNA sequence: TGCGCCAGCAGCTTGGTAACAGGGAACAATCAGCCCCAGCATTTT. Amino acids: CASSLVTGNNQPQHF.

The rearrangement links TRBV5-4 to TRBJ1-2; D call uncertain. CDR1 and CDR2 from the germline V gene are SGHNT and YYREEE (reference sequence). This CDR3 spans 11 amino acids. Trimming shortened V by 4 bases and J by 8 bases, and 9 bases separated the two germline ends. CDR3 protein: CASSRGAGYTF. In DNA, the CDR3 is TGTGCCAGCAGCCGCGGCGCCGGCTACACCTTC.

The chain couples TRBV6-5 to TRBJ2-5; 9 bases are shared with TRBD2. Germline loops: CDR1 MNHEY, CDR2 SVGAGI. This CDR3 spans 16 amino acids. The junction had 9 bases not matched to a gene; V was cut back by 3 bases and J by 4 bases. The CDR3 here is CASSYMAGGPLETQYF. DNA of the CDR3: TGTGCCAGCAGTTATATGGCGGGAGGGCCTTTAGAGACCCAGTACTTC.

The V gene is TRBV29-1, the J gene TRBJ2-1, with 8 bases that match TRBD2. J lost 0 bases, V lost 7 bases, and 8 bases had no gene match. Germline V gives CDR1 SQVTM, CDR2 ANQGSEA. This CDR3 is 15 amino acids long. This chain's CDR3 is CSASKLADSYNEQFF. CDR3 nucleotides: TGCAGCGCGTCCAAACTAGCGGACTCCTACAATGAGCAGTTCTTC.

The V call is TRBV7-3, the J call TRBJ1-1; D gene ambiguous. V shed 0 bases and J shed 4 bases, with 9 bases lying between them. The CDR3 is made up of 14 amino acids. Germline assignment: CDR1 SGHTA and CDR2 FQGTGA. CDR3 residues: CASSLTREGTEAFF. DNA of the CDR3: TGTGCCAGCAGCTTAACGCGTGAGGGCACTGAAGCTTTCTTT.

This clone has a single count. The chain uses TRBV4-1 and TRBJ1-2, with no clear D. CDR3 length equals 11 residues. CDR1 is MGHRA and CDR2 is YSYEKL in the germline V gene. The germline V and J ends were trimmed by 10 bases and 2 bases, with 8 bases remaining between them. CDR3 in amino acids: CATRENYGYTF. The CDR3 DNA sequence: TGCGCCACACGGGAGAACTATGGCTACACCTTC.

This rearrangement joins TRBV5-1 to TRBJ1-5; D is undetermined. Germline assignment: CDR1 SGHRS and CDR2 YFSETQ. The CDR3 length is 15 residues. V was pared by 0 bases and J by 4 bases, with 11 bases between. The CDR3 region has the DNA TGCGCCAGCAGCTTGGATCCAGTAATGAATCAGCCCCAGCATTTT. It is translated as CASSLDPVMNQPQHF.

The chain couples TRBV5-1 to TRBJ2-3, with TRBD1 matching 10 bases. After removal of 4 bases from V and 5 bases from J, the junction contained 4 bases not matched to a gene. The germline gives CDR1 SGHRS, CDR2 YFSETQ. This CDR3 comprises 14 residues. The CDR3 region is CASSGQGEVDTQYF. CDR3 DNA sequence: TGCGCCAGCAGCGGACAGGGGGAGGTAGATACGCAGTATTTT. The full variable domain, in which reference TRBV5-1 and TRBJ2-3 provide the parts outside the CDR3, is KAGVTQTPRYLIKTRGQQVTLSCSPISGHRSVSWYQQTPGQGLQFLFEYFSETQRNKGNFPGRFSGRQFSNSRSEMNVSTLELGDSALYLCASSGQGEVDTQYFGPGTRLTVL.

The rearrangement uses TRBV10-3 and TRBJ1-2, with a tentative D call TRBD1 (5 bases). Trimming removed 0 bases from V and 4 bases from J, with 12 bases in between. This CDR3 contains 15 residues. From germline, CDR1 is ENHRY and CDR2 SYGVKD. The CDR3, as DNA: TGTGCCATCAGTGAGTCGGATGCAGGGTCCTATGGCTACACCTTC. As protein: CAISESDAGSYGYTF.

V and J are TRBV7-6 and TRBJ2-3; no clear D. Germline values: CDR1 SGHVS, CDR2 FNYEAQ. There are 15 residues in the CDR3. Trimming cost V 1 base and J 2 bases, with 10 bases left between them. The CDR3 nucleotides are TGTGCCAGCAGCTTAGGCGATGGATTCACAGATACGCAGTATTTT. Translation: CASSLGDGFTDTQYF.